Included here is one T cell receptor (beta chain) sequence, with context. This clonotype occurred a few times. Its antigen specificity is not known. No much larger clone exists at a distance of one base, and base qualities are not known. The entry originates in a study of T-cell reconstitution after alpha-beta-depleted transplantation in children listed by TCRdb under 2016. About the investigation overall: T-cell immune reconstitution after TCRalphabeta/CD19-depleted allogeneic hematopoietic cell transplantation in children was quantitatively tracked in the study by means of TCR repertoire profiling.

The meaning of the sample's treatment or condition label: allogeneic hematopoietic cell transplantation with graft depleted of TCRalphabeta T cells and CD19 B cells. TCRalphabeta/CD19-depleted allogeneic hematopoietic cell grafts were given to the transplant recipients, all of whom were children. Per the germline V gene, SQVTM is the CDR1 and ANQGSEA is the CDR2. The CDR3 spans 13 residues, from the cysteine through the phenylalanine. CDR3 DNA is the only sequence kept; it has 39 bases, read in frame from the first base. V loses 2 bases of germline sequence and J loses 7 bases, and the interval between the two ends is 14 bases. General conclusions and limits of the study: In some patients, the high TCRbeta diversity seen at day 60 was put down to recipient T cells and intrathymic progenitors that had survived conditioning. Apparently early alphabetaT-cell count recovery about two months after transplant reportedly relied on only several hundred rapidly expanded clones derived from non-depleted graft cells. Over the following months the frequencies of hyperexpanded clones went down, and after one year T-cell counts and TCRbeta diversity were mostly credited to newly produced T cells.

Receptor amplification or capture employed PCR. TCRdb names Illumina HiSeq 2500 as the instrument used. Molecular barcoding was employed in the preparation of TCR libraries, with unique molecular identifiers being used to normalize TCRbeta repertoire quantification. The public reads were reanalyzed by TCRdb: fastp trimming at Q25, MiXCR alignment, in-frame beta chains only. Each CDR3 protein appears once, grouped with its most common genes and DNA. This sample holds 300,000 or so distinct CDR3 sequences; around 20% were observed only once. Around 9.9% of the sample is taken by the ten largest. The rearrangement combines TRBV29-1 with TRBJ1-1, and perhaps TRBD1 as D gene, on 5 matching bases. The receptor comes from a male patient under 18 who had a stem cell transplant for acute lymphoblastic leukemia, so the T cells may come from the graft donor. The sequencing used PBMCs, mostly from graft donor cells, collected 180 days after TCRalphabeta/CD19-depleted stem cell transplant. For the CDR3, the sequence is CSVETTGTHEAFF. The nucleotides read TGCAGCGTTGAAACTACGGGGACCCATGAAGCTTTCTTT.